This T cell receptor (beta chain) comes out of a study of T cells after posttransplantation cyclophosphamide. Findings and caveats of the study: After PTCy, TRB diversity resembled that of CNI/methotrexate controls. Skin or GI-infiltrating T cells shared few TRB sequences with blood. Later post-transplant blood repertoires were often dominated by donor CD8+ memory clones.

Germline CDR1 and CDR2: SNHLY and FYNNEI. The CDR3 extends over 12 amino acids. Trimming took 7 bases from V and 2 from J, leaving 9 bases between them. This related bone marrow graft donor gave peripheral blood on the day of marrow donation. Assay: immunoSEQ multiplex PCR; the TCRdb copy retains only in-frame clones and omits some. The table lists about 2,800 clones, more than 70% of them singletons. In the case of this clone: The antigen remains unidentified.

This chain joins TRBV2 and TRBJ2-7; D not resolved. The sequence came from a woman aged 45 to 65 in good health and a related stem cell transplant donor. The sample taken for sequencing was CD8+ T cells sorted from PBMCs. CDR3 sequence: CASIGRTYEQYF. The CDR3 nucleotides read TGTGCCAGCATCGGTCGCACCTACGAGCAGTACTTC.